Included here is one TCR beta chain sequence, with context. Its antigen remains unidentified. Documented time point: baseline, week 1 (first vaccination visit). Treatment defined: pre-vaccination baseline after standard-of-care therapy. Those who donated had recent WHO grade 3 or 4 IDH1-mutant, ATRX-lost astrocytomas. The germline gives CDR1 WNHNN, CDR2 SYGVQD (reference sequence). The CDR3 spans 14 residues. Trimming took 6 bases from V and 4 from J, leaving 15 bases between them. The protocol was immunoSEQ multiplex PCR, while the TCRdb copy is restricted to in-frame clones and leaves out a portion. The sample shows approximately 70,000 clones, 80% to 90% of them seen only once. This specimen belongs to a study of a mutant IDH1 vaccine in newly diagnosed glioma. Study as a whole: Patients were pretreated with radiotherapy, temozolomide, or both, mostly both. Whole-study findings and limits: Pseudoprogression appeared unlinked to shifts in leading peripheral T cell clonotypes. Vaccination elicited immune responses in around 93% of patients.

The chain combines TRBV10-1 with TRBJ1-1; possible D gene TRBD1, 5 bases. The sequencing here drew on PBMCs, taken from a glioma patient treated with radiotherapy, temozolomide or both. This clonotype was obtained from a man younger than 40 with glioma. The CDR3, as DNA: TGCGCCAGCAGAAAGGACAATCGGTTCACTGAAGCTTTCTTT. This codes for CASRKDNRFTEAFF.